This record looks at one TCR beta chain sequence and its context. This clone's antigen is unknown. Qualities for individual bases were not recorded, and no much larger clone is one base off. The cohort consisted of 650 to 850 healthy bone marrow donors. At the time of sampling, every cohort member was nominally healthy, though immune exposures that went unrecorded were likely present. The donor tested CMV seronegative and was one of the 352 seronegative cohort members. Every donor gave a peripheral blood sample, and the peripheral blood mononuclear cells from that sample were used for TCR beta sequencing. The Qiagen DNeasy Blood Extraction Kit was used to extract genomic DNA from the blood cell samples. This sample stems from a study of cytomegalovirus exposure and HLA in healthy donors (dated by TCRdb to 2015 to 2018). Concerning the study at large: According to an earlier analysis of 587 of the donors, roughly 180 million T cells yielded 120 million or so unique TCR beta sequences and about 300 Gb of sequence data. To predict cytomegalovirus infection status, the study combined high-throughput TCR immunosequencing, statistical association of individual TCRs with disease status, and machine learning. The later analysis used no new phenotypic data to find candidate immune exposures, relying instead on TCR beta sequences and their occurrence across donors. Across about 370 genotyped donors of the cohort, an average of approximately 200,000 unique TCR beta nucleotide sequences per donor were sequenced, and roughly a sixth of those sequences were non-productive. Donor age, sex, ethnicity and CMV serostatus were compiled alongside the repertoire data. The aim of the study was to test whether cataloging public T cell receptors could identify signatures of past pathogen exposure. Four to six DR-DQ haplotypes were handled as single units for association and clustering, since linkage in the cohort was strong. A later genetic analysis took genome-wide SNP genotypes for about 55% of the 666 donors and used that subset as a discovery cohort. Typing coverage differed by locus: A, B, C, DRB1 and DQB1 were typed in about 620-630 donors, DQA1 in roughly 510, DPA1 in approximately 610, and DPB1 in 450 to 480. Among the roughly 400 genotyped donors, more than 70% belonged to the genetic ancestry cluster associated with self-reported Caucasian donors. HLA typing covered class I and class II loci at four-digit resolution. An earlier analysis of some 500 of the donors used high-throughput TCR beta sequencing to judge whether each TCR beta V gene segment behaved as functional or pseudogenic. Using immunosequencing, the study profiled T cell repertoires from 500 to 800 subjects and related those repertoires to cytomegalovirus serostatus. A later analysis re-analyzed previously published TCR beta repertoires from 600 to 850 donors and added high-resolution HLA genotyping to study TCR occurrence patterns. Along with the approximately 670-subject first cohort, a separate validation cohort of approximately 110 different subjects was used. An early release covering roughly 580 HLA-typed donors comprised about 300 gigabases of sequencing data and roughly 86 million unique TCR sequences. Every repertoire in the discovery cohort had been generated on one and the same sequencing platform. On the study overall, not on this receptor specifically: A later analysis found that most CMV-associated TCR beta chains appeared HLA-restricted, with HLA associations seemingly driven largely by CMV exposure. About 17 rarely observed V segments, including chromosome 9 orphons, were excluded from the earlier analysis of a few hundred of the donors because counts were too low. While some public TCRs were present in many individuals, most TCR sequences turned up only very rarely across donors. In a later genetic analysis, fewer N-insertions in productive TCRs were reported among donors in an Asian-associated ancestry cluster than the roughly 640-donor mean. In a later analysis, 16,951 TCR beta sequences were associated with specific HLA alleles at a false discovery rate of 0.05. This cohort had only TCR beta chains sequenced, and the lack of alpha or paired-chain data limited which features could be detected. Strong co-occurrence of HLA alleles, especially DR and DQ, made assigning TCR associations to individual alleles difficult. A further reported finding was that TCR beta sequences accurately predicted the HLA-A and HLA-B alleles for most subjects in the first cohort. Three of the identified cytomegalovirus-associated TCR beta chains were confirmed in vitro to be specific for cytomegalovirus antigens. HLA typing was unavailable for some donors at each locus, so association tests used only the typed subset. The only immune exposure information available for the cohort was CMV serostatus. Presence/absence analyses assumed roughly uniform sequencing depth across donors, an assumption that may not hold. Cytomegalovirus status was reported to be diagnosed by the classifier with high specificity and sensitivity in both the original and validation cohorts. A total of fewer than 200 TCR beta chains were listed by the study as associated with cytomegalovirus. Correlated functional status among segregating V segments might be attributable to linkage disequilibrium, but an unknown experimental factor could not be ruled out. According to a later analysis, TCR association rates differed among HLA loci, with DRB1 alleles showing the most associated TCRs and HLA-C alleles showing the fewest. In an earlier analysis of 587 of the donors, most TCR beta V segments appeared in productive rearrangements about 87% or about 30% of the time, broadly matching IMGT annotations. A cluster of highly shared sequence variants was judged likely to be a technical artifact of the sequencing pipeline. In a later genetic analysis, a missense DCLRE1C variant was associated with V-gene and J-gene trimming of TCR beta chains, and the association was replicated in an independent cohort. The authors suggested that the approach could potentially be extended to other disease states and immunological phenotypes. In a later analysis, HLA-associated TCR beta chains were found to be more clonally expanded and to have lower generation probabilities than equally common non-associated chains. According to a later analysis, parvovirus B19, influenza, CMV and Epstein-Barr virus appeared linked to several top co-occurrence clusters.

Receptor amplification or capture employed the immunoSEQ multiplex PCR assay. For the multiplex PCR, a mixture combining 60 forward primers for TCR Vbeta segments and 13 reverse primers for TCR Jbeta segments was used. The CDR3 region of rearranged TCR beta genes was amplified from genomic DNA by a multiplex PCR assay. The Illumina HiSeq System was used to sequence the amplified TCR beta libraries as 87-base-pair reads. As for how the authors treated the data: Across the roughly 600 repertoires, a later analysis counted 80 million or so unique TCR beta chains, roughly 11 million of which were shared by at least two donors. Raw reads were error-corrected and collapsed into unique sequences with a nearest-neighbor algorithm that merged closely related sequences to remove PCR and sequencing errors. Alignment of CDR3 sequences to IMGT reference sequences was used to assign V, D and J gene segments. For a sequence to be retained, a match of at least six nucleotides to both a V gene segment and a J gene segment was required. Rearrangements were classified as productive when the CDR3 lacked stop codons and remained in frame with V and J, and all other rearrangements were classified as non-productive. Following IMGT convention, CDR3 was defined as the stretch from the second conserved V-encoded cysteine up to the conserved J-encoded phenylalanine. The earlier analysis of 550 to 650 of the donors excluded any sequence lacking an unambiguous match to a single V gene segment. In an earlier analysis of around 590 of the donors, a V segment was called functional when productive rearrangements were above 56.7%, and segregating when the standard deviation between donors exceeded 5%. A statistical classification framework was built to diagnose cytomegalovirus status from the catalog of TCR beta chain sequences. A later analysis assigned V and J genes by comparing TCR nucleotide sequences with IMGT/GENE-DB human TR gene sequences. The TCRdist pipeline was used in a later analysis to assign CDR3 sequences and most-parsimonious VDJ recombination scenarios. A later analysis defined each TCR beta chain by its CDR3 amino acid sequence plus V-gene family, and excluded reads lacking a unique V-gene family. As a way to deal with suspected cross-contamination and a sequencing artifact, a later analysis dropped 450 to 700 nucleotide sequences that were highly shared and had low generation probability. A later analysis calculated a clonal expansion index for each public chain from normalized within-repertoire ranks of inferred template counts. A later analysis computed generation probabilities with a VDJ recombination model fitted to out-of-frame rearrangements, and checked the results against IGoR. In a later analysis, hypergeometric tests were used to score TCR-TCR, TCR-HLA and TCR-CMV co-occurrence, with a repertoire-size bias correction applied to TCR pairs. A later analysis estimated false discovery rates by permuting HLA or CMV assignments 20 times. In a later analysis, co-occurring TCRs were grouped using DBSCAN, and TCRdist sequence similarity was added for clustering within HLA-allele-positive subsets. Repertoires with fewer than 30,000 or more than 120,000 public chains, plus five repertoires with anomalous nucleotide sharing, were excluded from co-occurrence clustering. TCRdb re-hosts the immuneACCESS table, in-frame sequences only. Its copies lack some clones; in the studies checked, an unresolved V gene accounts for under half of them, and the cause for the rest is not known. From that table come the V and J calls and clone size; the DNA was used to work out D and trimming. Here the sample has approximately 120,000 clones; approximately 70% occur a single time. The ten top clones hold under 9.5% of the sample.

This TCR was recovered from a man in his forties or fifties in good health and CMV-seronegative. Sequenced input: PBMCs.

The CDR3 region has the sequence CASSLQGAGGEQYF. The sequenced DNA: TGTGCCAGCAGCTTACAGGGGGCTGGGGGCGAGCAGTACTTC. This receptor chain uses TRBV28 and TRBJ2-7; 9 bases in the junction line up with TRBD1. V has 6 bases trimmed and J has 6 bases trimmed; junction bases matching no gene number 9. Its CDR3 holds 14 amino acids, cysteine through phenylalanine. Kept here is only the CDR3 DNA, which spans 42 bases and is read in frame from base 1. CDR1 and CDR2, per the germline V gene, are MDHEN and SYDVKM. With all but the CDR3 taken from the reference TRBV28 and TRBJ2-7 genes, the full variable domain is: DVKVTQSSRYLVKRTGEKVFLECVQDMDHENMFWYRQDPGLGLRLIYFSYDVKMKEKGDIPEGYSVSREKKERFSLILESASTNQTSMYLCASSLQGAGGEQYFGPGTRLTVT.